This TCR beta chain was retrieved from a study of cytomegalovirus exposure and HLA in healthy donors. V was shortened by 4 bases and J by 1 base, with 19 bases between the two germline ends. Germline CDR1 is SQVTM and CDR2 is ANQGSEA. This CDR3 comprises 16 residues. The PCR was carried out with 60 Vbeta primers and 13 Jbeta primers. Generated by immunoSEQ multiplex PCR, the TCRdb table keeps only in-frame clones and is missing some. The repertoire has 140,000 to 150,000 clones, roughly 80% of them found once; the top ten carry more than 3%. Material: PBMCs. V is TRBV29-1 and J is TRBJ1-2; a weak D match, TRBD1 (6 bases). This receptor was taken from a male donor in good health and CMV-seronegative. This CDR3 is CSVVVQGERFNYGYTF. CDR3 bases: TGCAGCGTTGTAGTACAGGGTGAAAGGTTTAACTATGGCTACACCTTC.